This TCR beta chain was identified in a study of human T cells and chemical hapten exposure. This clonotype was detected only a few times. The library gave individual cDNA molecules unique molecular identifiers. TCRdb itself ran the RACE reads through MiXCR, one entry per CDR3 protein. The data show 130,000 or so distinct CDR3 sequences, more than 7.5% seen once. The time point is: healthy volunteer bleed at 2 weeks. Total RNA was isolated from unfractionated whole blood. Trimming at V came to 0 bases and at J to 6 bases, leaving 5 bases not matched to a gene. The germline CDR1 and CDR2 sequences are LNHNV and YYDKDF (reference sequence). The CDR3 is 14 amino acids.

The source is a male donor in good health. Some clones in this sample may be carry-over from other donors' samples. The chain combines TRBV15 with TRBJ2-7, with TRBD1 identical over 7 bases. Material for sequencing was whole blood. In nucleotides, the CDR3 is TGTGCCACCAGCAGAGATATAGGGGGCAGCGAGCAGTACTTC. This translates into CATSRDIGGSEQYF.